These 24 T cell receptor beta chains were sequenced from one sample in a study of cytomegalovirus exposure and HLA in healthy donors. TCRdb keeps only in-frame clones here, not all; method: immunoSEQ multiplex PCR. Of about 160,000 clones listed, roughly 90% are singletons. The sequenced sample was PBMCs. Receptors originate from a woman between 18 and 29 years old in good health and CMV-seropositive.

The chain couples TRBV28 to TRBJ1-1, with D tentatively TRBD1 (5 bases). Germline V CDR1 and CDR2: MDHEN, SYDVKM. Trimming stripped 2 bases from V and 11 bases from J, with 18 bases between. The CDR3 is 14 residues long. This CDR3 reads CASSLVGGGSGAFF. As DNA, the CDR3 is TGTGCCAGCAGTTTAGTCGGGGGAGGTAGTGGGGCTTTCTTT.

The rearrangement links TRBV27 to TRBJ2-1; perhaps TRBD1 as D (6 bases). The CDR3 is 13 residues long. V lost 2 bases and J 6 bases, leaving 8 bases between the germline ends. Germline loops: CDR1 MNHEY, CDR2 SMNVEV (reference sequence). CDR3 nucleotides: TGTGCCAGCAGTTTAGGACAGCTCAATGAGCAGTTCTTC. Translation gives CASSLGQLNEQFF.

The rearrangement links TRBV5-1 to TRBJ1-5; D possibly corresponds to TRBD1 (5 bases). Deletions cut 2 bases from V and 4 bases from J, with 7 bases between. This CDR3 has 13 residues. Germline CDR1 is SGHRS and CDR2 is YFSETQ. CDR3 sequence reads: CASSLGVNQPQHF. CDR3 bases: TGCGCCAGCAGCTTAGGGGTAAATCAGCCCCAGCATTTT.

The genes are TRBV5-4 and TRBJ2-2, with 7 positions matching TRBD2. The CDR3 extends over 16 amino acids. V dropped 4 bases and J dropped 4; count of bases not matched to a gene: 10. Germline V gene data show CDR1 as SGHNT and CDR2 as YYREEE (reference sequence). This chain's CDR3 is CASSLPGRGGTGELFF. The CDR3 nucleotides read TGTGCCAGCAGCCTCCCGGGGAGGGGAGGCACCGGGGAGCTGTTTTTT.

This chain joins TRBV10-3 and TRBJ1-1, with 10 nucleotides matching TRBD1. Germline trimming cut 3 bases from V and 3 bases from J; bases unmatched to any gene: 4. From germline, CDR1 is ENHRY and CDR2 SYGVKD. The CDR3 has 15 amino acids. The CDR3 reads CAISDPGQGHTEAFF. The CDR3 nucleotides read TGTGCCATCAGTGATCCGGGACAGGGGCACACTGAAGCTTTCTTT.

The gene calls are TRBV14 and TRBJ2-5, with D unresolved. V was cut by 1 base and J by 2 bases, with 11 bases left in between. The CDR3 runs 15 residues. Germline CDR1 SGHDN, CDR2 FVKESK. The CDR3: CASSQARSNQETQYF. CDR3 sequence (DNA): TGTGCCAGCAGCCAAGCGCGGTCAAATCAAGAGACCCAGTACTTC.

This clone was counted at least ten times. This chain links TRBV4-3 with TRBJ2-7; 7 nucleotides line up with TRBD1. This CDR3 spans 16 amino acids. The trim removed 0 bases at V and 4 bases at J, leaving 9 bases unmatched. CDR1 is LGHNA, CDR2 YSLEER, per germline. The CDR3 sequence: CASSQDVVGQTYEQYF. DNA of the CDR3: TGCGCCAGCAGCCAAGACGTCGTGGGACAGACTTACGAGCAGTACTTC.

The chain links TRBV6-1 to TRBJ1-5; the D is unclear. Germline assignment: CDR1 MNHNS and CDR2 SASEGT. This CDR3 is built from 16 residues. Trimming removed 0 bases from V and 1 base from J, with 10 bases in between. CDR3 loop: CASSEAGGGSNQPQHF. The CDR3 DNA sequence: TGTGCCAGCAGTGAAGCGGGCGGAGGGAGCAATCAGCCCCAGCATTTT.

Here the CDR3 DNA reads TGTGCCAGCACCGTCGACACCGGCTACGAGCAGTACTTC. Its protein is CASTVDTGYEQYF. The rearrangement uses TRBV2 and TRBJ2-7; D remains unclear. Trimming pared 7 bases from V and 3 bases from J, leaving 13 bases between. CDR1 and CDR2 (germline): SNHLY, FYNNEI. The CDR3 length is 13 residues.

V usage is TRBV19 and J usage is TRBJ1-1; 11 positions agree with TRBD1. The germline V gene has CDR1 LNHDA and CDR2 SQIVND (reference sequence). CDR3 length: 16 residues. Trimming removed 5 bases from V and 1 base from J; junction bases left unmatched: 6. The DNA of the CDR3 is TGTGCCAGTAGTCGAGGACAGGGGGCGAGGAACACTGAAGCTTTCTTT. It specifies CASSRGQGARNTEAFF.

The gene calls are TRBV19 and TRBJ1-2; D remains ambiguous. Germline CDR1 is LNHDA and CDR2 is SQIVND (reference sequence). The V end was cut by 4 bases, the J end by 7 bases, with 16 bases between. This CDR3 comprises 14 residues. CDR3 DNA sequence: TGTGCCAGTAGTAACTCGGGAAGCTATGTTGGCTACACCTTC. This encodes CASSNSGSYVGYTF.

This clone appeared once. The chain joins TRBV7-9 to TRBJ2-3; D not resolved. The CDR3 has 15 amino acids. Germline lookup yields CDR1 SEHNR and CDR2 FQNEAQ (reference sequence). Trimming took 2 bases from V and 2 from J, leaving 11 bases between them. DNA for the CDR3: TGTGCCAGCAGCTTACGGGTGGCCCCCACAGATACGCAGTATTTT. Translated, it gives CASSLRVAPTDTQYF. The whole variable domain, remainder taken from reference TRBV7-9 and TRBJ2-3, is DTGVSQNPRHKITKRGQNVTFRCDPISEHNRLYWYRQTLGQGPEFLTYFQNEAQLEKSRLLSDRFSAERPKGSFSTLEIQRTEQGDSAMYLCASSLRVAPTDTQYFGPGTRLTVL.

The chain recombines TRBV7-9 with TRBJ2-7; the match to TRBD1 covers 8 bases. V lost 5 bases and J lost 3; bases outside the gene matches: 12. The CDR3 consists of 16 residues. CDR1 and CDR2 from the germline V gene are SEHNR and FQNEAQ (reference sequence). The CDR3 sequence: CASSPNPGTGDYEQYF. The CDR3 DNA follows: TGTGCCAGCAGCCCAAACCCCGGGACAGGAGACTACGAGCAGTACTTC.

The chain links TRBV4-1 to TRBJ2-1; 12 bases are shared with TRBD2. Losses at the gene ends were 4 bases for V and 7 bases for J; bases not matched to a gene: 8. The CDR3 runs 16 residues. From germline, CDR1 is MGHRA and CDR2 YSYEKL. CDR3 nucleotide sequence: TGCGCCAGCAGCCCGCGACTAGCGGGAGAGCAGAATGAGCAGTTCTTC. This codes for CASSPRLAGEQNEQFF.

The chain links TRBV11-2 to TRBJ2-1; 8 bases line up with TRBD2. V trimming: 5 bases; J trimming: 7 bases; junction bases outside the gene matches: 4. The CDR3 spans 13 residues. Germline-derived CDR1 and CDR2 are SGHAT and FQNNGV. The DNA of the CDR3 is TGTGCCAGCAGCCTGGGACTAGATAATGAGCAGTTCTTC. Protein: CASSLGLDNEQFF.

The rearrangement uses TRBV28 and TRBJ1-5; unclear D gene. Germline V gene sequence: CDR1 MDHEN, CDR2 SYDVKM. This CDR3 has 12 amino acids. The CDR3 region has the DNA TGTGGGGCGGAGGGAAGAGGTCAGCCCCAGCATTTT. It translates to CGAEGRGQPQHF. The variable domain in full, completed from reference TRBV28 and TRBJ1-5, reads DVKVTQSSRYLVKRTGEKVFLECVQDMDHENMFWYRQDPGLGLRLIYFSYDVKMKEKGDIPEGYSVSREKKERFSLILESASTNQTSMYLCGAEGRGQPQHFGDGTRLSIL.

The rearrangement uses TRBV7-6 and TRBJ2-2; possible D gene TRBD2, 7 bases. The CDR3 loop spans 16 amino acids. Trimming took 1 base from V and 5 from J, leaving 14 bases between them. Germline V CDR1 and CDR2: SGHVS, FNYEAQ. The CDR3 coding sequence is TGTGCCAGCAGCTTAGGCGGGGGCCCTTGGACCGGGGAGCTGTTTTTT. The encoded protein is CASSLGGGPWTGELFF.

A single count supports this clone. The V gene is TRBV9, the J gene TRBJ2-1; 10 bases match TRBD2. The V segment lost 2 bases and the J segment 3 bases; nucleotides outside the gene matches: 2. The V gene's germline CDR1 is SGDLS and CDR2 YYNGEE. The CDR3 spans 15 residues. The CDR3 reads CASSVIAGGYNEQFF. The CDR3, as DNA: TGTGCCAGCAGCGTCATAGCGGGAGGCTACAATGAGCAGTTCTTC.

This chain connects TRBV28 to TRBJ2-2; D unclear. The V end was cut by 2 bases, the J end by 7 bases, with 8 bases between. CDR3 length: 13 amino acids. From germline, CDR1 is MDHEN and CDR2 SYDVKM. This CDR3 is CASSLPPVGELFF. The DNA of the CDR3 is TGTGCCAGCAGTTTACCTCCGGTCGGGGAGCTGTTTTTT.

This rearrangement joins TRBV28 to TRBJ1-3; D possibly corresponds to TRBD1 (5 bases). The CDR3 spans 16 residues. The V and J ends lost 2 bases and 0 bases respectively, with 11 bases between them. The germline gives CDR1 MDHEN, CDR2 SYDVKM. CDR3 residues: CASSLRQYSSGNTIYF. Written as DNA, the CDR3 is TGTGCCAGCAGTTTACGACAGTATAGCTCTGGAAACACCATATATTTT. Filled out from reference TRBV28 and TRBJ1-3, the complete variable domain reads DVKVTQSSRYLVKRTGEKVFLECVQDMDHENMFWYRQDPGLGLRLIYFSYDVKMKEKGDIPEGYSVSREKKERFSLILESASTNQTSMYLCASSLRQYSSGNTIYFGEGSWLTVV.

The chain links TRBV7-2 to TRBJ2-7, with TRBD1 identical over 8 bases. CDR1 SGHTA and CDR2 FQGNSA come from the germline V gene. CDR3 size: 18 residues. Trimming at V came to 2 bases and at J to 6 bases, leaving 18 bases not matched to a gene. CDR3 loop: CASSLMSGSGTGWREQYF. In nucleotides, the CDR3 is TGTGCCAGCAGCTTAATGAGCGGGTCCGGGACAGGTTGGCGCGAGCAGTACTTC.

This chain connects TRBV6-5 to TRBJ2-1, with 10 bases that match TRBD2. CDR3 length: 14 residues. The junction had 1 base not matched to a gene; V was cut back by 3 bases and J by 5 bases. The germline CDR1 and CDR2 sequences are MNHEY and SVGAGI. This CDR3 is CASSYGTSDNEQFF. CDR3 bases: TGTGCCAGCAGTTATGGGACTAGCGACAATGAGCAGTTCTTC.

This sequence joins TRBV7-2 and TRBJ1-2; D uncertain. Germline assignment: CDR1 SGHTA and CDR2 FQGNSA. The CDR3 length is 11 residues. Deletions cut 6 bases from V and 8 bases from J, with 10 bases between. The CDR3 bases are TGTGCCAGCAGTTCCTCTCCCGGCTACACCTTC. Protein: CASSSSPGYTF.

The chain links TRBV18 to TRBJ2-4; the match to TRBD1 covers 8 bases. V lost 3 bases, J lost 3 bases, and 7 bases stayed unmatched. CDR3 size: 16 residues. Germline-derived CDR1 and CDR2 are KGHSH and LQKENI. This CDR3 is CASSPIGQGGKNIQYF. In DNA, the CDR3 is TGTGCCAGCTCACCGATCGGACAGGGCGGCAAAAACATTCAGTACTTC.